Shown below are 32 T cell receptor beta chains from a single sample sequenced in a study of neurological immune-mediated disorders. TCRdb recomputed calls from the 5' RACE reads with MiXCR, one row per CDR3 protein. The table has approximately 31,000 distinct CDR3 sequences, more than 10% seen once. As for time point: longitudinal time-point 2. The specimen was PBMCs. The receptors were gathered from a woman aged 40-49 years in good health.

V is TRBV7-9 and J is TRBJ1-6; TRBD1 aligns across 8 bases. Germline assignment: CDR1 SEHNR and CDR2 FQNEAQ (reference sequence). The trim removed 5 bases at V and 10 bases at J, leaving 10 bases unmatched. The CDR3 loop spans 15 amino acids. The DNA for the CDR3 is TGTGCCAGCAGCGATCAGGGGGCTTCAGTGTCACCCCTCCACTTT. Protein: CASSDQGASVSPLHF.

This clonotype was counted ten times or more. The CDR3 loop is CSAGTNNEQFF. DNA of the CDR3: TGCAGTGCTGGGACTAACAATGAGCAGTTCTTC. The chain has TRBV20-1 and TRBJ2-1, with 7 bases aligning to TRBD2. Germline V lookup: CDR1 DFQATT, CDR2 SNEGSKA (reference sequence). J gave up 5 bases and V 5 bases, and 0 bases lay outside the gene matches. CDR3 length: 11 amino acids.

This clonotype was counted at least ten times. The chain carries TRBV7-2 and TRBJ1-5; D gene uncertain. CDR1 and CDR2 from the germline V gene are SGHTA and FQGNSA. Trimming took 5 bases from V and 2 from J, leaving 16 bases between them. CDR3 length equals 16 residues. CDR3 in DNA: TGTGCCAGCAGCCCCGGGGTTGGAGGCCGCAATCAGCCCCAGCATTTT. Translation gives CASSPGVGGRNQPQHF.

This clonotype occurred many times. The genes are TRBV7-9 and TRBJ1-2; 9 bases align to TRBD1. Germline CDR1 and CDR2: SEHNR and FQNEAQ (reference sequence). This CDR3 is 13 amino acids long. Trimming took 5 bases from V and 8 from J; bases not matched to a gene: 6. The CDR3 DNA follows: TGTGCCAGCAGCAGAGGGGACAGGGTAGGCTACACCTTC. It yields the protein CASSRGDRVGYTF.

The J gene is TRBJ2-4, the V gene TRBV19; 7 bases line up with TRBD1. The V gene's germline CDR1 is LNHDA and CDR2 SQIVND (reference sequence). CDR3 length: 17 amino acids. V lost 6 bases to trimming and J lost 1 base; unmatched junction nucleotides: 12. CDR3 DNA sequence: TGTGCCAGTAGCTTAACAGGGGCCACCCCCGCCAAAAACATTCAGTACTTC. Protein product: CASSLTGATPAKNIQYF.

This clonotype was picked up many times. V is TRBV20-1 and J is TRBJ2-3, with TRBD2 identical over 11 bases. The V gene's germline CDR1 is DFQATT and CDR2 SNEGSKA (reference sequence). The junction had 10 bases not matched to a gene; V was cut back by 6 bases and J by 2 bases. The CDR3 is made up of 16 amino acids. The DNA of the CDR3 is TGCAGTGCGCTGGGACTAGCGGTGCCCTACACAGATACGCAGTATTTT. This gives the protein CSALGLAVPYTDTQYF.

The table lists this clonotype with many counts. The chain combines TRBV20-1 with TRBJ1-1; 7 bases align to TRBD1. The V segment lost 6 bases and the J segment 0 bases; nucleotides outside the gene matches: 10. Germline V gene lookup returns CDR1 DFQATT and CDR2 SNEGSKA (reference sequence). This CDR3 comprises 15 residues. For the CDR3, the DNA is TGCAGTGCCCCAAGGACAGGTTCCATGAACACTGAAGCTTTCTTT. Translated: CSAPRTGSMNTEAFF.

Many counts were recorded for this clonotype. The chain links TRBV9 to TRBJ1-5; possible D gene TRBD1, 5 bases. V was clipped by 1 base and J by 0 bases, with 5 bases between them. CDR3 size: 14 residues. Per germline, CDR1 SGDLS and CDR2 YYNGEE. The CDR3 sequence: CASSVTGSNQPQHF. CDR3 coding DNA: TGTGCCAGCAGCGTAACAGGTAGCAATCAGCCCCAGCATTTT.

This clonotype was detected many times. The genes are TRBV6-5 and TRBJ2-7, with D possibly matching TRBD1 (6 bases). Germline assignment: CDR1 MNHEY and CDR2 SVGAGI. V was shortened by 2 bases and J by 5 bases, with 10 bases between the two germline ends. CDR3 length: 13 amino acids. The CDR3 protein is CASSYTQGHEQYF. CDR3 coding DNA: TGTGCCAGCAGTTACACACAGGGTCACGAGCAGTACTTC.

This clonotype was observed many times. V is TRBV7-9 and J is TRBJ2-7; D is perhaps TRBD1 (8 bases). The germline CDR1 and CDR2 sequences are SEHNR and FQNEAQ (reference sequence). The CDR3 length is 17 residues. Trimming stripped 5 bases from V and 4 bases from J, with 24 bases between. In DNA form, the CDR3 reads TGTGCCAGCAGCCTGGGGGGGGCCAGGGGGCATCGGTACGAGCAGTACTTC. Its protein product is CASSLGGARGHRYEQYF. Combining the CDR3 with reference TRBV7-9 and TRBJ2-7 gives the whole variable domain DTGVSQNPRHKITKRGQNVTFRCDPISEHNRLYWYRQTLGQGPEFLTYFQNEAQLEKSRLLSDRFSAERPKGSFSTLEIQRTEQGDSAMYLCASSLGGARGHRYEQYFGPGTRLTVT.

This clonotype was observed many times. CDR3 in DNA: TGCGCCAGCGGAAGGGGGTCCCCCGGAAACATTCAGTACTTC. The encoded protein is CASGRGSPGNIQYF. This chain joins TRBV5-1 and TRBJ2-4; possibly TRBD1 for D (6 bases). The CDR3 sequence is 14 residues long. CDR1 and CDR2 (germline): SGHRS, YFSETQ. Trimming stripped 7 bases from V and 6 bases from J, with 17 bases between.

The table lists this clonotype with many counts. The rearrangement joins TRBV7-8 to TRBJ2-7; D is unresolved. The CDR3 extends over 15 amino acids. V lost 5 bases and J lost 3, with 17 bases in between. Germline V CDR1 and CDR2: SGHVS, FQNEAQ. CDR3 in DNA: TGTGCCAGCAGCCCCGTGGTCCAGGCTGACTACGAGCAGTACTTC. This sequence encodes CASSPVVQADYEQYF.

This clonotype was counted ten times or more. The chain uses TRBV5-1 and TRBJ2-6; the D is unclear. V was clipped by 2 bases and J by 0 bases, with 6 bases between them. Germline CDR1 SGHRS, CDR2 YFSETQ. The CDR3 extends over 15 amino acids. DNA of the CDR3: TGCGCCAGCAGCTTATGGACCTCTGGGGCCAACGTCCTGACTTTC. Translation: CASSLWTSGANVLTF.

The CDR3 bases are TGTGCCAGCAGCCCCCGGGACAGGGGCCTTAATGAGCAGTTCTTC. Its protein product is CASSPRDRGLNEQFF. This chain joins TRBV7-2 and TRBJ2-1; 10 bases are a match to TRBD1. This CDR3 is 15 amino acids long. CDR1 SGHTA and CDR2 FQGNSA come from the germline V gene. Trimming removed 5 bases from V and 7 bases from J; junction bases left unmatched: 8.

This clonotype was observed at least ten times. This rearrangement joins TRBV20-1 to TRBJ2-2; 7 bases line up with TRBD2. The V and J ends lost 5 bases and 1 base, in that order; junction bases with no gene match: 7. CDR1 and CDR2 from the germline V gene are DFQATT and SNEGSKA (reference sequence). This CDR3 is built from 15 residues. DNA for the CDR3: TGCAGTGCTGGCCGACCGGGGGGGAACACCGGGGAGCTGTTTTTT. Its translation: CSAGRPGGNTGELFF.

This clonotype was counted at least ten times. CDR3 in amino acids: CSASGGGYTF. The CDR3 nucleotides read TGCAGTGCTAGTGGAGGCGGCTACACCTTC. The chain joins TRBV20-1 to TRBJ1-2; no clear D. Deletions cut 3 bases from V and 8 bases from J, with 7 bases between. CDR3 length: 10 residues. The germline V gene has CDR1 DFQATT and CDR2 SNEGSKA (reference sequence).

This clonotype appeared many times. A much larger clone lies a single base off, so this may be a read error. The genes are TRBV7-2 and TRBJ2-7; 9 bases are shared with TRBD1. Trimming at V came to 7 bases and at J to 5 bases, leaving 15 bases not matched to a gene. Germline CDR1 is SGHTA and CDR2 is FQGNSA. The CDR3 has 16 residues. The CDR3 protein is CASNPAGQGRFHEQYF. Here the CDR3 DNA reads TGTGCCAGCAACCCTGCGGGACAGGGAAGGTTCCACGAGCAGTACTTC.

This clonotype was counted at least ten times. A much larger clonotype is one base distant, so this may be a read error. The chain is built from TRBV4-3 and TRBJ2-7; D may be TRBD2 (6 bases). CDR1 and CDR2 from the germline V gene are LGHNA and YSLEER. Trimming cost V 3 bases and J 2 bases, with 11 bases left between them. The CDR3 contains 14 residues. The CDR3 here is CASSHNGGPYEQYF. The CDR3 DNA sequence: TGCGCCAGCAGCCACAACGGGGGACCCTACGAGCAGTACTTC.

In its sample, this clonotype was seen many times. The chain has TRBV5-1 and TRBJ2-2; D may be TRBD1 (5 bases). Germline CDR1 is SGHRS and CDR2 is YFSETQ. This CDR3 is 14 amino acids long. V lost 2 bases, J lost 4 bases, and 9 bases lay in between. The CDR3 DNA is TGCGCCAGCAGCTTCAGGGATTCCACCGGGGAGCTGTTTTTT. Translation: CASSFRDSTGELFF.

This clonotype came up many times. The CDR3 here is CASSYAPDGNQPQHF. The CDR3 bases are TGTGCCAGCAGCTACGCCCCGGACGGCAATCAGCCCCAGCATTTT. The gene calls are TRBV11-2 and TRBJ1-5, with D hard to call. This CDR3 is built from 15 residues. The germline CDR1 and CDR2 sequences are SGHAT and FQNNGV. With 4 bases removed from V and 2 bases from J, the gap between germline ends came to 12 bases. Variable domain in full (rest from reference TRBV11-2 and TRBJ1-5): EAGVAQSPRYKIIEKRQSVAFWCNPISGHATLYWYQQILGQGPKLLIQFQNNGVVDDSQLPKDRFSAERLKGVDSTLKIQPAKLEDSAVYLCASSYAPDGNQPQHFGDGTRLSIL.

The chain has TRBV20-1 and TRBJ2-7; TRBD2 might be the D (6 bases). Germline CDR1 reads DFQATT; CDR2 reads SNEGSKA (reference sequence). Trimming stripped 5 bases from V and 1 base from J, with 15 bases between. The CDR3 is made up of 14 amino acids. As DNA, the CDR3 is TGCAGTGCTGGGGGACTTCTTGATTCCTACGAGCAGTACTTC. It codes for CSAGGLLDSYEQYF.

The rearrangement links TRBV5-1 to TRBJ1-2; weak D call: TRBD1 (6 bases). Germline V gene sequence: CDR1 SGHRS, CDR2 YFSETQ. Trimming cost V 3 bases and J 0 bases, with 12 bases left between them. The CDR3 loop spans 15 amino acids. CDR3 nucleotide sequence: TGCGCCAGCAGCTCGGACAGCAGTTCTAACTATGGCTACACCTTC. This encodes CASSSDSSSNYGYTF.

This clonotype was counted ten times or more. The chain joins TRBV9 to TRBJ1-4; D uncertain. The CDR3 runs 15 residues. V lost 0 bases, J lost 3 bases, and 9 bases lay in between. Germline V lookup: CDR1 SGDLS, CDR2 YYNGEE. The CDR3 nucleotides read TGTGCCAGCAGCGTAGATCGCCTCGCTAATGAAAAACTGTTTTTT. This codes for CASSVDRLANEKLFF.

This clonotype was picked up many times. The CDR3 bases are TGTGCCAGCAGCGTAGAGGGCGAATCGGGGGAGCAGTACTTC. Translation gives CASSVEGESGEQYF. The chain employs TRBV9 and TRBJ2-7; possibly TRBD2 for D (5 bases). The CDR3 has 14 amino acids. Germline CDR1 is SGDLS and CDR2 is YYNGEE. V was cut by 0 bases and J by 7 bases, with 14 bases left in between.

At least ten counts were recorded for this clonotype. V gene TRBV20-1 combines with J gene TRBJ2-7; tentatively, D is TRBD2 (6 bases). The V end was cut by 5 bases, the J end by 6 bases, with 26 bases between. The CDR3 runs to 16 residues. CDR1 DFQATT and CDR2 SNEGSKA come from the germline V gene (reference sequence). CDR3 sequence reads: CSAEPAEGPRVSEQYF. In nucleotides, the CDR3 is TGCAGTGCTGAGCCAGCGGAGGGGCCGAGGGTGAGCGAGCAGTACTTC.

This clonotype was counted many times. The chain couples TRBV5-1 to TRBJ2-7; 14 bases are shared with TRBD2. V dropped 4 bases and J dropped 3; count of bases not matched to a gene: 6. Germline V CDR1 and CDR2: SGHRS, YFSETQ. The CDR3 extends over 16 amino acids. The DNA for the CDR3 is TGCGCCAGCAGCCCGGGGACTAGCGGGGGCTTCTACGAGCAGTACTTC. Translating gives CASSPGTSGGFYEQYF.

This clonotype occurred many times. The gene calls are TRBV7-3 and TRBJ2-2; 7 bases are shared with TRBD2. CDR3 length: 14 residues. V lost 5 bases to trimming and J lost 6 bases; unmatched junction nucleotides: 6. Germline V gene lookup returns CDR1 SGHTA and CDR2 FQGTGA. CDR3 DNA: TGTGCCAGCAGCCTCGGGGGGTGGGCCGGGGAGCTGTTTTTT. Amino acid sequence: CASSLGGWAGELFF.

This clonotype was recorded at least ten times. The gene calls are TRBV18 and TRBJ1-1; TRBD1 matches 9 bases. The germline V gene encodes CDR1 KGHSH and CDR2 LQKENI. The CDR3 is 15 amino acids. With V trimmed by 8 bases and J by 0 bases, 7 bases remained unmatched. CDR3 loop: CASHPGQGLNTEAFF. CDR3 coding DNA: TGTGCCAGCCACCCGGGACAGGGTTTGAACACTGAAGCTTTCTTT.

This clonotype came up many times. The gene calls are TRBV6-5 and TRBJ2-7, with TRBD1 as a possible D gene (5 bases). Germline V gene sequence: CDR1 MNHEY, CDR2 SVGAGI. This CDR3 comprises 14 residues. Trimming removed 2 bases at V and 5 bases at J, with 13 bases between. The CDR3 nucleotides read TGTGCCAGCAGTTACGGTGTCTGGGGCGACGAGCAGTACTTC. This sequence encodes CASSYGVWGDEQYF.

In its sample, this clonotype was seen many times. The CDR3 DNA sequence: TGTGCCAGCAGCCAAGGGTGGCAGGGAAGGTACTTC. This translates into CASSQGWQGRYF. The V gene is TRBV14, the J gene TRBJ2-7; tentative D call: TRBD1 (5 bases). CDR3 length equals 12 residues. Germline CDR1 SGHDN, CDR2 FVKESK. Trimming removed 1 base at V and 12 bases at J, with 13 bases between.

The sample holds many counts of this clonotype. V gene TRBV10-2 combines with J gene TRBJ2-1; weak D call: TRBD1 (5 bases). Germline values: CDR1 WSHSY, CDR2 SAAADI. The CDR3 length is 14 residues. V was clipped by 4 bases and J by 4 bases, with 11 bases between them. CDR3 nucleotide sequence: TGCGCCAGCAGTGCAGGGCGGTTTTACAATGAGCAGTTCTTC. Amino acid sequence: CASSAGRFYNEQFF.

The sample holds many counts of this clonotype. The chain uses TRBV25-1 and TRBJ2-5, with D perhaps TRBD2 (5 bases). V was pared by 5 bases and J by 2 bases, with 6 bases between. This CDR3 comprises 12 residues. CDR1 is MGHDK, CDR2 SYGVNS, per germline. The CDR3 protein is CASSPGQETQYF. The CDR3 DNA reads TGTGCCAGCAGTCCGGGGCAAGAGACCCAGTACTTC. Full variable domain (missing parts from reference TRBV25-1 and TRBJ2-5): EADIYQTPRYLVIGTGKKITLECSQTMGHDKMYWYQQDPGMELHLIHYSYGVNSTEKGDLSSESTVSRIRTEHFPLTLESARPSHTSQYLCASSPGQETQYFGPGTRLLVL.